The TCR beta chain described here comes from a study of OX40 agonist ivuxolimab in advanced cancers. Across the whole study: Subjects had a mean age of around 63 years, with a range of 23 to 79; just over 80% were male. Notes on the study in general: The study observed clonal expansion of CD4+ and CD8+ blood T cells by week 6 at 0.1 to 3.0 mg/kg.

Worth noting for this clone: Its antigen is undetermined.

Sequenced by immunoSEQ multiplex PCR; TCRdb stores in-frame clones only, minus some. Among 80,000 to 95,000 clones listed, about 89% were seen once. The CDR3 contains 14 residues. Germline CDR1 is LNHDA and CDR2 is SQIVND (reference sequence). V lost 6 bases and J 0 bases, leaving 9 bases between the germline ends. The J gene is TRBJ1-5, the V gene TRBV19, with no clear D. Source: CD4+ or CD8+ T cells sorted from blood, taken in a trial of the OX40 agonist ivuxolimab. The origin of this receptor is an adult with an advanced solid tumor such as melanoma, head and neck, liver or kidney cancer. CDR3 sequence (DNA): TGTGCCAGTAGGGGAAGTTATAGCAATCAGCCCCAGCATTTT. Its translation: CASRGSYSNQPQHF.